The clone carrying this TCR beta chain came up a few times. The germline V gene has CDR1 KGHDR and CDR2 SFDVKD. Trimming took off 3 bases at V and 0 bases at J, with 15 bases between the two ends. This CDR3 is built from 17 residues. Some clones are missing from TCRdb's copy, which holds only in-frame ones; the method was immunoSEQ multiplex PCR. This table holds 160,000 or so clones, roughly 88% found once. The sample is drawn from a study of blood T cell repertoires in COVID-19. Sequencing was done on a sample of peripheral blood. The receptor was derived from a woman aged 45-59 years with acute or convalescent COVID-19. The chain joins TRBV24-1 to TRBJ2-3; TRBD2 is a possible D gene (6 bases). The chain's CDR3 is CATSDDNPGTSTDTQYF. The CDR3 nucleotides read TGTGCCACCAGTGATGACAACCCGGGGACTAGCACAGATACGCAGTATTTT.